The T cell receptor beta chain described here comes from a study of OX40 agonist ivuxolimab in advanced cancers. Looking at the study overall: An anti-OX40 (CD134) antibody with agonistic activity, ivuxolimab, was administered to patients. Eligibility admitted prior anti-PD-1, anti-PD-L1 or anti-CTLA-4 therapy; 40% had some.

The method was immunoSEQ multiplex PCR; TCRdb's version includes in-frame clones alone and lacks a portion of them. Of some 80,000 clones listed, 65% to 90% are singletons. Trimming left V 5 bases short and J 5 bases short, with 13 bases between. The length of the CDR3 is 13 residues. From germline, CDR1 is LNHDA and CDR2 SQIVND (reference sequence). The chain recombines TRBV19 with TRBJ2-7; possibly TRBD2 for D (6 bases). The receptor's source is an adult with an advanced solid tumor such as melanoma, head and neck, liver or kidney cancer. The material was CD4+ or CD8+ T cells sorted from blood, obtained in a trial of the OX40 agonist ivuxolimab. Written as DNA, the CDR3 is TGTGCCAGTAGTGCGGGGCGCGCGGACGAGCAGTACTTC. Translated, it gives CASSAGRADEQYF.